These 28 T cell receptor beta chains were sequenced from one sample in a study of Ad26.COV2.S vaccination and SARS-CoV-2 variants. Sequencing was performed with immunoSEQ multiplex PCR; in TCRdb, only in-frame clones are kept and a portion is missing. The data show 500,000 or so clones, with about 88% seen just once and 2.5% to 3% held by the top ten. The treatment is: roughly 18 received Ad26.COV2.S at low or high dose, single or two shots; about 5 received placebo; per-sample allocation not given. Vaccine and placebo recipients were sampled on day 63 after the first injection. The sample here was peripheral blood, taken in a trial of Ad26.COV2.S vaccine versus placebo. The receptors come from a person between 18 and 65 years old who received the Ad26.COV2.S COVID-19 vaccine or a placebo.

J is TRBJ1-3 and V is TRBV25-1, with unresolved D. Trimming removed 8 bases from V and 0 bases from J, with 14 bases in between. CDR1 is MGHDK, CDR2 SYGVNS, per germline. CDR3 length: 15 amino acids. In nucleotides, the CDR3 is TGTGCCAGCCGCAGTGATAGGGACTCTGGAAACACCATATATTTT. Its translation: CASRSDRDSGNTIYF.

The CDR3 reads CASSHPEGRPGNTIYF. The DNA of the CDR3 is TGCGCCAGCAGCCACCCCGAAGGGCGTCCTGGAAACACCATATATTTT. This rearrangement joins TRBV4-1 to TRBJ1-3, with no clear D. CDR1 and CDR2 from the germline V gene are MGHRA and YSYEKL. The V end lost 3 bases, the J end lost 2 bases, and 14 bases lay between the germline ends. The CDR3 loop spans 16 amino acids.

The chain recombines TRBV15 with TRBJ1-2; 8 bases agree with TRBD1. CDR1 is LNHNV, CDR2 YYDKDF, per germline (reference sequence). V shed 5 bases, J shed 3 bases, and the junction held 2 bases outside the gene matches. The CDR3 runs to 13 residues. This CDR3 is CATSETGDYGYTF. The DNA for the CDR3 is TGTGCCACCAGCGAGACAGGGGACTATGGCTACACCTTC.

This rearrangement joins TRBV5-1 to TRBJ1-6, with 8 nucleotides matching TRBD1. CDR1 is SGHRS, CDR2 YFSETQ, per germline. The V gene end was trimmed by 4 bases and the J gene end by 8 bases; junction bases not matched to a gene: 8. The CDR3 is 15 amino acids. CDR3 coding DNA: TGCGCCAGCAGCCAAGGACAGGGTGGGGATTCACCCCTCCACTTT. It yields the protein CASSQGQGGDSPLHF.

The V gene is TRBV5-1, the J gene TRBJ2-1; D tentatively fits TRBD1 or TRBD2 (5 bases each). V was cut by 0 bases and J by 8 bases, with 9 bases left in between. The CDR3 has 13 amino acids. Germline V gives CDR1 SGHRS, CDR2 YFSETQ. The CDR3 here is CASSLDRGHEQFF. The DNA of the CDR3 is TGCGCCAGCAGCTTGGACCGGGGCCATGAGCAGTTCTTC.

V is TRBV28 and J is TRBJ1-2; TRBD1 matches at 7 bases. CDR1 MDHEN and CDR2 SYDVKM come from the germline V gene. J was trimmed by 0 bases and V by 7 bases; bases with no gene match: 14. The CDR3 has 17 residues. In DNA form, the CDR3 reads TGTGCCAGCACTAATCCTGTCGGGAGGGGGCCTAACTATGGCTACACCTTC. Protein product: CASTNPVGRGPNYGYTF.

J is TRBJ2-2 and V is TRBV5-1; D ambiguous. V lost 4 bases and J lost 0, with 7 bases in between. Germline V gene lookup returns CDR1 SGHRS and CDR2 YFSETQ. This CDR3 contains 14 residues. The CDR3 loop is CASSPAANTGELFF. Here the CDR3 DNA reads TGCGCCAGCAGCCCCGCAGCGAACACCGGGGAGCTGTTTTTT.

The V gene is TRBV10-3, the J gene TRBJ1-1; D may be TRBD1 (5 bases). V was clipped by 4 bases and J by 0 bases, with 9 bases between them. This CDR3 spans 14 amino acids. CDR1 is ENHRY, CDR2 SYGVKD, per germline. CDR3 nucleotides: TGTGCCATCAGTGGGGACGATTTGAACACTGAAGCTTTCTTT. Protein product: CAISGDDLNTEAFF.

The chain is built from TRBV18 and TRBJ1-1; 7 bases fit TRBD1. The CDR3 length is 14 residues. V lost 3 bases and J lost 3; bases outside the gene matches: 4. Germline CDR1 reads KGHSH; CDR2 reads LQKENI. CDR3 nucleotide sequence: TGTGCCAGCTCACCGGGACAGATTGACACTGAAGCTTTCTTT. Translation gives CASSPGQIDTEAFF.

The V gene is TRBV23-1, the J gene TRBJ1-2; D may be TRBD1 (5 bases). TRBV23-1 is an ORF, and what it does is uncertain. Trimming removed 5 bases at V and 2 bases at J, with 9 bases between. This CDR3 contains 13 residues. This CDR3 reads CASSGHRNYGYTF. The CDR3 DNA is TGCGCCAGCAGTGGACACCGGAACTATGGCTACACCTTC.

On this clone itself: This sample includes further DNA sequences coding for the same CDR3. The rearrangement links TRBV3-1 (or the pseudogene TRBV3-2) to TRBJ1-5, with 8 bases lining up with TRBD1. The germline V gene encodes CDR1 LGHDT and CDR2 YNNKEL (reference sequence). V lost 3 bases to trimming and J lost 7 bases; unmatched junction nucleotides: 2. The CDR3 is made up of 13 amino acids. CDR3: CASSQDRDQPQHF. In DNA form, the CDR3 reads TGTGCCAGCAGCCAGGACAGGGACCAGCCCCAGCATTTT.

The CDR3 region is CASSLFPVGNQPQHF. As DNA, the CDR3 is TGCGCCAGCAGCCTCTTCCCAGTTGGCAATCAGCCCCAGCATTTT. The chain combines TRBV4-1 with TRBJ1-5; unclear D gene. The CDR3 is 15 amino acids. The V end lost 4 bases, the J end lost 2 bases, and 12 bases lay between the germline ends. The germline V gene has CDR1 MGHRA and CDR2 YSYEKL.

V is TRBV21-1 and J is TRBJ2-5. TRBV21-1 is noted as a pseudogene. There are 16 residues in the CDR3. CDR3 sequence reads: CASSKGARTIQETQYF. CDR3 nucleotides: TGTGCCAGCAGCAAAGGCGCCCGGACGATTCAAGAGACCCAGTACTTC.

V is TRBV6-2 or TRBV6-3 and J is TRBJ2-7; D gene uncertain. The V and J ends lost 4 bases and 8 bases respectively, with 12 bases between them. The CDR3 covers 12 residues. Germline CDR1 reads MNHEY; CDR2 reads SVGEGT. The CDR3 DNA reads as TGTGCCAGCAGTTTCCGGGTCGGGCAGCAGTACTTC. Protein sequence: CASSFRVGQQYF.

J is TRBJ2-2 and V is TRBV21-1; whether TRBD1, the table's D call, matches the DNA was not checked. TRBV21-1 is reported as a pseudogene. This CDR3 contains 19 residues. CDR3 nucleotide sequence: TGTGCCAGCAGCAAAACCCGACAGGGGGCGCGTATTGTCGCCGGGGAGCTGTTTTTT. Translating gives CASSKTRQGARIVAGELFF.

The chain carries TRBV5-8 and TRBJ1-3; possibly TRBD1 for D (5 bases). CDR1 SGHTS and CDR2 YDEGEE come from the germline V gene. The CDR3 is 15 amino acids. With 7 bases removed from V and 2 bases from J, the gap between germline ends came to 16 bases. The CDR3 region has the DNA TGTGCCAGCGCGGCCCGGGACGTTACTGGAAACACCATATATTTT. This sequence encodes CASAARDVTGNTIYF.

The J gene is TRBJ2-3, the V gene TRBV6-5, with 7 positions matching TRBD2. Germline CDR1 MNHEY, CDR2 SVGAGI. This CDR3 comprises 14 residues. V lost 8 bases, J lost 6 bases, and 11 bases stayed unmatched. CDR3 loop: CASGPRLAADTQYF. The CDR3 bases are TGTGCCAGCGGACCCCGACTAGCCGCCGATACGCAGTATTTT.

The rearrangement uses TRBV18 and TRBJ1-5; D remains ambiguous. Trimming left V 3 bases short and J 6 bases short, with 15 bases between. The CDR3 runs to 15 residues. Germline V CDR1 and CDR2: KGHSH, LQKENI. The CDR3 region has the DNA TGTGCCAGCTCACCTGCCCGGGGTATGTTTCAGCCCCAGCATTTT. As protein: CASSPARGMFQPQHF.

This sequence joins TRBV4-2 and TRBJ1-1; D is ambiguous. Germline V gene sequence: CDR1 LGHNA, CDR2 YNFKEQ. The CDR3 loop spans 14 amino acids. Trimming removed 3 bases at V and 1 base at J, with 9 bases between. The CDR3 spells CASSQINENTEAFF. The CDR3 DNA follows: TGTGCCAGCAGCCAGATTAACGAGAACACTGAAGCTTTCTTT.

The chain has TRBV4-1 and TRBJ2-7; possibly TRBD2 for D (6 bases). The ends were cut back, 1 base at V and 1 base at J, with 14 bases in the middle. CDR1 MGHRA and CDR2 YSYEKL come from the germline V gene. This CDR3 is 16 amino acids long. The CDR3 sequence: CASSQGPRRESYEQYF. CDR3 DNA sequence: TGCGCCAGCAGCCAAGGCCCCCGACGGGAGTCCTACGAGCAGTACTTC.

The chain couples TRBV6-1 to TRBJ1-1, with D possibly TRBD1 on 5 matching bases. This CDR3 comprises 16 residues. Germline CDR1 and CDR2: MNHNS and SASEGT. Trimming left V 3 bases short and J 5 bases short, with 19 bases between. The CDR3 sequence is CASSDPGISGGTEAFF. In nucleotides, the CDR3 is TGTGCCAGCAGTGACCCGGGCATTAGCGGGGGTACTGAAGCTTTCTTT.

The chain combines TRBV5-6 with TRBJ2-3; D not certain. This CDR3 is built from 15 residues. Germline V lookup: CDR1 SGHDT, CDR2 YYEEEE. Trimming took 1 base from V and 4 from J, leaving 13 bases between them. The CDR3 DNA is TGTGCCAGCAGCTTGACTGCCTATGCCCCAGATACGCAGTATTTT. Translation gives CASSLTAYAPDTQYF. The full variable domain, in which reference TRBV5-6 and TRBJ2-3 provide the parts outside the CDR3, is DAGVTQSPTHLIKTRGQQVTLRCSPKSGHDTVSWYQQALGQGPQFIFQYYEEEERQRGNFPDRFSGHQFPNYSSELNVNALLLGDSALYLCASSLTAYAPDTQYFGPGTRLTVL.

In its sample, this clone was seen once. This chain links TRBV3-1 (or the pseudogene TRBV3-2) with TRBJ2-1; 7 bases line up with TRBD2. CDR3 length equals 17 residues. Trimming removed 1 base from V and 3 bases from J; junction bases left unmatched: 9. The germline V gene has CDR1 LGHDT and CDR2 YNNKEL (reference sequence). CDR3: CASSQVMALAVYNEQFF. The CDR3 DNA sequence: TGTGCCAGCAGCCAAGTGATGGCGCTAGCGGTCTACAATGAGCAGTTCTTC.

The CDR3 region has the DNA TGTGCCAGCAGTTATGACTTCGGCAGGGCTCTAGCGGGGCCTTACAATGAGCAGTTCTTC. Translating gives CASSYDFGRALAGPYNEQFF. The rearrangement links TRBV6-2 or TRBV6-3 to TRBJ2-1; 9 bases match TRBD2. From germline, CDR1 is MNHEY and CDR2 SVGEGT. V gave up 3 bases and J gave up 4 bases; unmatched junction bases: 19. The CDR3 contains 20 residues.

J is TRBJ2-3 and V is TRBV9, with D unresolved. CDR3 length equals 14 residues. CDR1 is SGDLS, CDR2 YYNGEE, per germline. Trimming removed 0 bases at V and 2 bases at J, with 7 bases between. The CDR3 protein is CASSVVAHTDTQYF. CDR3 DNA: TGTGCCAGCAGCGTAGTGGCCCACACAGATACGCAGTATTTT. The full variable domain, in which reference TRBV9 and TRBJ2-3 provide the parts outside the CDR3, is DSGVTQTPKHLITATGQRVTLRCSPRSGDLSVYWYQQSLDQGLQFLIQYYNGEERAKGNILERFSAQQFPDLHSELNLSSLELGDSALYFCASSVVAHTDTQYFGPGTRLTVL.

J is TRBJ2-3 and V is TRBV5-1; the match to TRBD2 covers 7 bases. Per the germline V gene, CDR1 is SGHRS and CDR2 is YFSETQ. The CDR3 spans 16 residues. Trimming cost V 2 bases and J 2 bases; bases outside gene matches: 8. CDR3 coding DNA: TGCGCCAGCAGCTTATCCGCTAGCGGATTCACAGATACGCAGTATTTT. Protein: CASSLSASGFTDTQYF.

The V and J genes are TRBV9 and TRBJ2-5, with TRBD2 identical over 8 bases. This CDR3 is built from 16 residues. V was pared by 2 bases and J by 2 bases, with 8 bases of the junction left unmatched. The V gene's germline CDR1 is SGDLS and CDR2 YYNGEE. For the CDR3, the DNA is TGTGCCAGCAGCGTGAGCGGGAGTATGTGGCAAGAGACCCAGTACTTC. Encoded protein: CASSVSGSMWQETQYF.

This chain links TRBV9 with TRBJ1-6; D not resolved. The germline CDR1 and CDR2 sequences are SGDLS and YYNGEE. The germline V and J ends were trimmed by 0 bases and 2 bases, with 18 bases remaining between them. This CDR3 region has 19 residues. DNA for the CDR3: TGTGCCAGCAGCGTAGTTATTTCCCTTCGGCAGACCTATAATTCACCCCTCCACTTT. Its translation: CASSVVISLRQTYNSPLHF.